Each of the 26 T cell receptor beta chains below was sequenced from the same sample in a study of blood T cell repertoires in COVID-19. Repertoires were generated with immunoSEQ multiplex PCR, while TCRdb's copy carries only in-frame clones and drops some. The sample lists roughly 230,000 clones; approximately 83% were seen once. Sample: PBMCs or T cells enriched from blood (not recorded which). These receptors came from a man aged 50-60 years who had recovered from COVID-19.

V and J are TRBV3-1 (or the pseudogene TRBV3-2) and TRBJ1-6; D remains unclear. CDR1 and CDR2 from the germline V gene are LGHDT and YNNKEL (reference sequence). This CDR3 is built from 12 residues. The V end was cut by 1 base, the J end by 9 bases, with 4 bases between. CDR3 in DNA: TGTGCCAGCAGCCAAGGGAGTTCACCCCTCCACTTT. This translates into CASSQGSSPLHF.

The chain carries TRBV6-4 and TRBJ1-1; TRBD1 might be the D (6 bases). From germline, CDR1 is MRHNA and CDR2 SNTAGT. Trimming removed 6 bases from V and 2 bases from J, with 16 bases in between. The CDR3 is made up of 15 amino acids. Here the CDR3 reads CASSRTGGVNTEAFF. In DNA, the CDR3 is TGTGCCAGCAGCCGAACGGGGGGCGTAAACACTGAAGCTTTCTTT.

The chain links TRBV27 to TRBJ1-5; D remains unclear. Germline V gene lookup returns CDR1 MNHEY and CDR2 SMNVEV (reference sequence). V was clipped by 2 bases and J by 0 bases, with 8 bases between them. The CDR3 consists of 15 residues. The CDR3 DNA follows: TGTGCCAGCAGTTTAGGCAGTTATAGCAATCAGCCCCAGCATTTT. It encodes CASSLGSYSNQPQHF.

V and J are TRBV6-4 and TRBJ2-3, with TRBD2 matching 7 bases. The V and J ends lost 4 bases and 9 bases, in that order; junction bases with no gene match: 10. This CDR3 region has 14 residues. The germline V gene encodes CDR1 MRHNA and CDR2 SNTAGT. Here the CDR3 DNA reads TGTGCCAGCAGTGTAGGCGGGAGTATTGGGACGCAGTATTTT. Its protein product is CASSVGGSIGTQYF.

The V and J genes are TRBV5-5 and TRBJ2-3; 8 positions agree with TRBD1. J was trimmed by 7 bases and V by 7 bases; bases with no gene match: 11. The CDR3 spans 14 residues. CDR1 and CDR2 (germline): SGHKS, YYEKEE (reference sequence). CDR3 DNA: TGTGCCAGCGGCCACCTACAGGGGGAGAATACGCAGTATTTT. Protein product: CASGHLQGENTQYF. Full variable domain (remainder filled in from reference TRBV5-5 and TRBJ2-3): DAGVTQSPTHLIKTRGQQVTLRCSPISGHKSVSWYQQVLGQGPQFIFQYYEKEERGRGNFPDRFSARQFPNYSSELNVNALLLGDSALYLCASGHLQGENTQYFGPGTRLTVL.

The sample holds one count of this clone. V gene TRBV5-1 combines with J gene TRBJ2-5; possibly TRBD2 for D (7 bases). In germline, CDR1 is SGHRS, CDR2 YFSETQ. There are 16 residues in the CDR3. The V gene lost 0 bases and the J gene lost 1 base, with 13 bases spanning the gap. CDR3 amino acids: CASSLAGGGFQETQYF. CDR3 DNA sequence: TGCGCCAGCAGCTTGGCGGGGGGCGGGTTCCAAGAGACCCAGTACTTC.

The CDR3 protein is CASSLAPPRGSYNEQFF. In DNA, the CDR3 is TGTGCCAGCAGCTTAGCACCGCCAAGGGGCTCCTACAATGAGCAGTTCTTC. The chain uses TRBV7-2 and TRBJ2-1; perhaps TRBD1 as D (5 bases). This CDR3 region has 17 residues. The ends were cut back, 0 bases at V and 0 bases at J, with 12 bases in the middle. Germline CDR1 is SGHTA and CDR2 is FQGNSA.

The rearrangement links TRBV19 to TRBJ2-2, with 7 positions matching TRBD1. CDR3 length: 15 residues. The ends lost 6 bases at V and 3 bases at J; junction bases unmatched: 7. Germline CDR1 and CDR2: LNHDA and SQIVND (reference sequence). As DNA, the CDR3 is TGTGCCAGTAGCCCTACAGGGGTGGACACCGGGGAGCTGTTTTTT. Translating it yields CASSPTGVDTGELFF.

The chain carries TRBV7-4 and TRBJ1-1; a weak D match, TRBD1 (6 bases). This CDR3 contains 13 residues. Trimming shortened V by 1 base and J by 3 bases, and 6 bases separated the two germline ends. Germline V gene lookup returns CDR1 SGHVT and CDR2 SQSDAQ. CDR3 sequence reads: CASSLEGDTEAFF. CDR3 sequence (DNA): TGTGCCAGCAGCTTAGAGGGGGACACTGAAGCTTTCTTT.

The chain carries TRBV18 and TRBJ2-1; 11 bases match TRBD2. The CDR3 extends over 16 amino acids. J lost 7 bases, V lost 0 bases, and 5 bases had no gene match. CDR1 KGHSH and CDR2 LQKENI come from the germline V gene. CDR3: CASSPPLAGGRNEQFF. The CDR3 bases are TGTGCCAGCTCACCACCTTTAGCGGGGGGGCGTAATGAGCAGTTCTTC. The whole variable domain, remainder taken from reference TRBV18 and TRBJ2-1, is NAGVMQNPRHLVRRRGQEARLRCSPMKGHSHVYWYRQLPEEGLKFMVYLQKENIIDESGMPKERFSAEFPKEGPSILRIQQVVRGDSAAYFCASSPPLAGGRNEQFFGPGTRLTVL.

V usage is TRBV20-1 and J usage is TRBJ2-3; D might be TRBD1 (6 bases). This CDR3 has 11 residues. The germline CDR1 and CDR2 sequences are DFQATT and SNEGSKA (reference sequence). The CDR3 DNA is TGCAGCGGGACAACTGGGGATACGCAGTATTTT. Translated: CSGTTGDTQYF.

V and J are TRBV10-1 and TRBJ2-4, with D perhaps matching TRBD2 (5 bases). CDR3 length equals 14 residues. Germline V gene data show CDR1 as WNHNN and CDR2 as SYGVQD (reference sequence). The ends were cut back, 3 bases at V and 6 bases at J, with 12 bases in the middle. The CDR3 DNA reads as TGCGCCAGCAGTGAAACCGGAGGCAGAAACATTCAGTACTTC. It specifies CASSETGGRNIQYF.

V usage is TRBV27 and J usage is TRBJ2-1; TRBD2 matches 8 bases. J lost 8 bases, V lost 2 bases, and 5 bases had no gene match. Germline V gene lookup returns CDR1 MNHEY and CDR2 SMNVEV (reference sequence). The CDR3 contains 14 residues. The CDR3 nucleotides read TGTGCCAGCAGTTTACTCGGGGGGGCTGATGAGCAGTTCTTC. This translates into CASSLLGGADEQFF.

The chain uses TRBV6-5 and TRBJ1-5; D ambiguous. Germline V gene lookup returns CDR1 MNHEY and CDR2 SVGAGI. The V end lost 5 bases, the J end lost 0 bases, and 8 bases lay between the germline ends. The CDR3 is 14 residues long. CDR3 DNA: TGTGCCAGCAGTACCTACAGTAGCAATCAGCCCCAGCATTTT. Its translation is CASSTYSSNQPQHF.

J is TRBJ2-3 and V is TRBV10-2; D not resolved. The germline gives CDR1 WSHSY, CDR2 SAAADI. Trimming took 3 bases from V and 1 from J, leaving 11 bases between them. This CDR3 is built from 15 residues. The DNA for the CDR3 is TGCGCCAGCAGTGATTCTACGGTGCGCACAGATACGCAGTATTTT. This codes for CASSDSTVRTDTQYF.

This rearrangement joins TRBV4-3 to TRBJ2-2; 8 bases are a match to TRBD2. Trimming removed 0 bases from V and 4 bases from J; junction bases left unmatched: 4. Looked up from germline, CDR1 is LGHNA and CDR2 is YSLEER. This CDR3 spans 16 amino acids. CDR3 in amino acids: CASSQEGTRGTGELFF. The CDR3 DNA reads TGCGCCAGCAGCCAAGAAGGGACTAGGGGCACCGGGGAGCTGTTTTTT.

The CDR3 is CASSESKTVNYEQYF. The CDR3 DNA follows: TGCGCCAGCAGTGAGTCGAAGACAGTTAACTACGAGCAGTACTTC. V and J are TRBV10-2 and TRBJ2-7; TRBD1 is a possible D gene (5 bases). The V gene lost 0 bases and the J gene lost 3 bases, with 12 bases spanning the gap. Germline V gene sequence: CDR1 WSHSY, CDR2 SAAADI. There are 15 residues in the CDR3.

The V gene is TRBV29-1, the J gene TRBJ2-7; 7 nucleotides line up with TRBD1. V shed 5 bases and J 1 base; nucleotides not matched to a gene: 14. Germline assignment: CDR1 SQVTM and CDR2 ANQGSEA. This CDR3 has 16 amino acids. The CDR3 DNA reads as TGCAGCGTTCGCCCCATGGGGCAGGGGGATTCCTACGAGCAGTACTTC. It codes for CSVRPMGQGDSYEQYF.

This clone was seen once. The rearrangement joins TRBV12-5 to TRBJ2-3; D not certain. This CDR3 is built from 15 residues. Trimming stripped 1 base from V and 4 bases from J, with 12 bases between. Germline lookup yields CDR1 LGHNT and CDR2 FRNRAP. The CDR3 nucleotides are TGTGCTAGTGGTTTGGCTAGTATGGCGGCAGATACGCAGTATTTT. It yields the protein CASGLASMAADTQYF.

For the CDR3, the DNA is TGTGCCAGTGGCCTCTCGGCTAGCGGGGGGCCACGGGAGACCCAGTACTTC. Its translation: CASGLSASGGPRETQYF. The chain carries TRBV19 and TRBJ2-5; TRBD2 aligns across 11 bases. The CDR3 consists of 17 residues. With V trimmed by 8 bases and J by 5 bases, 16 bases remained unmatched. Germline V gene data show CDR1 as LNHDA and CDR2 as SQIVND (reference sequence).

This CDR3 is CASAVFNNYGYTF. The CDR3 bases are TGTGCCTCCGCGGTCTTCAATAACTATGGCTACACCTTC. The chain combines TRBV7-9 with TRBJ1-2; D not resolved. Germline V CDR1 and CDR2: SEHNR, FQNEAQ (reference sequence). The length of the CDR3 is 13 residues. Trimming left V 11 bases short and J 1 base short, with 14 bases between.

The chain joins TRBV6-1 to TRBJ2-7; D is undetermined. Germline V lookup: CDR1 MNHNS, CDR2 SASEGT. The CDR3 is 11 amino acids. V lost 1 base, J lost 8 bases, and 6 bases lay in between. In DNA, the CDR3 is TGTGCCAGCAGTGAAGGAGGCAAGCAGTACTTC. Translating it yields CASSEGGKQYF.

The J gene is TRBJ1-1, the V gene TRBV24-1; 7 nucleotides line up with TRBD1. CDR3 length: 17 residues. The germline gives CDR1 KGHDR, CDR2 SFDVKD. The V and J ends lost 1 base and 0 bases, in that order; junction bases with no gene match: 7. The CDR3 coding sequence is TGTGCCACCAGTGATTTAAGGGGGCAAGTGGTGAACACTGAAGCTTTCTTT. As protein: CATSDLRGQVVNTEAFF.

The chain uses TRBV2 and TRBJ1-6, with a possible D match to TRBD1 (6 bases). Per the germline V gene, CDR1 is SNHLY and CDR2 is FYNNEI. V lost 9 bases to trimming and J lost 10 bases, with 16 bases between them. The CDR3 totals 13 residues. The CDR3 bases are TGTGCCAGGAAACACAGGGAGGGATCACCCCTCCACTTT. This translates into CARKHREGSPLHF.

The chain carries TRBV28 and TRBJ1-6, with TRBD1 as a possible D gene (6 bases). The germline gives CDR1 MDHEN, CDR2 SYDVKM. The V and J ends lost 4 bases and 8 bases respectively, with 18 bases between them. The CDR3 is 16 amino acids. The CDR3 DNA is TGTGCCAGCAGTTGGGGGCAGTGGGATGGGGATTCACCCCTCCACTTT. Encoded protein: CASSWGQWDGDSPLHF.

V and J are TRBV20-1 and TRBJ2-7, with D unclear. V shed 3 bases and J shed 4 bases, with 10 bases lying between them. Germline values: CDR1 DFQATT, CDR2 SNEGSKA (reference sequence). This CDR3 comprises 12 residues. CDR3 sequence: CSASRPGYEQYF. DNA for the CDR3: TGCAGTGCTAGTCGTCCCGGGTACGAGCAGTACTTC.